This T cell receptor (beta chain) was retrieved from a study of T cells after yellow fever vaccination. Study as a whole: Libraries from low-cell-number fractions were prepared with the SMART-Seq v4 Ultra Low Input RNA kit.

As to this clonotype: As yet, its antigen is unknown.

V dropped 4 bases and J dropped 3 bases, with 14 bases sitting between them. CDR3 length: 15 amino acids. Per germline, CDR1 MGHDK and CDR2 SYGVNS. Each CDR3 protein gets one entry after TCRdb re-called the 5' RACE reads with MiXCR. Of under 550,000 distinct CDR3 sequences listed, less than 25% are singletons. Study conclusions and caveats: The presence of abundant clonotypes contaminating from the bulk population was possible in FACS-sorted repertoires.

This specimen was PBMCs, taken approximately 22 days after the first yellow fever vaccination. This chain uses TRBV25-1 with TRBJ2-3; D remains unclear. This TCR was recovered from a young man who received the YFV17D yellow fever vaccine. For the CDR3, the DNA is TGTGCCAGCAGTGCGGACCGCTATCGGACAGATACGCAGTATTTT. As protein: CASSADRYRTDTQYF.